The 2 T cell receptor beta chains given below trace back to one sample, sequenced in a study of blood T cell repertoires in COVID-19. Here immunoSEQ multiplex PCR was the method, and the copy in TCRdb shows in-frame clones only, minus some. The sample contains 250,000 or so clones, 80% to 90% of which appear only once. The material sequenced was PBMCs or T cells enriched from blood (not recorded which). Source of these receptors: a woman in her 50s who had recovered from COVID-19.

The chain is built from TRBV7-2 and TRBJ1-4, with a possible D match to TRBD1 (5 bases). Germline V gene sequence: CDR1 SGHTA, CDR2 FQGNSA. Trimming took 2 bases from V and 0 from J, leaving 10 bases between them. This CDR3 has 16 amino acids. CDR3 protein: CASSLLLGATNEKLFF. CDR3 sequence (DNA): TGTGCCAGCAGCTTACTTTTAGGGGCAACTAATGAAAAACTGTTTTTT.

The gene calls are TRBV5-1 and TRBJ2-5, with 10 bases that match TRBD2. After removal of 0 bases from V and 5 bases from J, the junction contained 4 bases not matched to a gene. This CDR3 is 15 amino acids long. The germline V gene encodes CDR1 SGHRS and CDR2 YFSETQ. CDR3 region: CASSLEAGGRETQYF. CDR3 bases: TGCGCCAGCAGCTTGGAAGCGGGAGGGCGGGAGACCCAGTACTTC.